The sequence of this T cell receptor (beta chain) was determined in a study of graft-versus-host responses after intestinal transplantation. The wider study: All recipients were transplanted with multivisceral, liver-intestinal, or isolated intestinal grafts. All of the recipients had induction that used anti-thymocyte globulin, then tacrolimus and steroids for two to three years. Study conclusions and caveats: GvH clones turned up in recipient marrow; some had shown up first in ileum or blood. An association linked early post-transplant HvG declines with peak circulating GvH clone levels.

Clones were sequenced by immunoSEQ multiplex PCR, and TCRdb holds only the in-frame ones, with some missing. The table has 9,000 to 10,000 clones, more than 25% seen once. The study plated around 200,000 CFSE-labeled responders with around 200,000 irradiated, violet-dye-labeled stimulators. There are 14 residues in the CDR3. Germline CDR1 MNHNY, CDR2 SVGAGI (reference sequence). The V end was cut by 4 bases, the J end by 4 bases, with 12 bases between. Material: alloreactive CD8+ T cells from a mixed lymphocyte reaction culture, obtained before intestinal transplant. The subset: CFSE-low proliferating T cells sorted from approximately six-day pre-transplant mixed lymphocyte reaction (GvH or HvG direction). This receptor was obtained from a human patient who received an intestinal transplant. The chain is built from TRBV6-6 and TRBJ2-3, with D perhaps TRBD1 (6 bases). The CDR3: CASSSGTLADTQYF. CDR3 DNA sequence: TGTGCCAGCAGTTCCGGGACACTGGCAGATACGCAGTATTTT.